Listed below are T cell receptor beta chains from one sample, sequenced in a study of regulatory and conventional T cells in RAG deficiency. Some clones are missing from TCRdb's copy, which holds only in-frame ones; the method was immunoSEQ multiplex PCR. The repertoire holds 20,000 to 25,000 clones, with almost 96% as singletons. This sample was shared with a second study, whose subject was regulatory T cells.

Sequencing was carried out using CD25- CD4+ T cells sorted from blood. These TCRs come from a human donor in good health. Both conserved end residues are part of each CDR3. The D gene is left open where the match is weak. The listing skips clone size in some rows; elsewhere it reads once, few, many or a size class.

d_gene | abundance | j_gene | v_gene | CDR3aa | CDR3nt
TRBD1 | . | TRBJ1-2 | TRBV2 | CASSDRGLGYGYTF | TGTGCCAGCAGTGACAGGGGGCTCGGGTATGGCTACACCTTC
. | . | TRBJ2-1 | TRBV5-1 | CASSLEGSSYNEQFF | TGCGCCAGCAGCTTGGAAGGGAGCTCCTACAATGAGCAGTTCTTC
. | . | TRBJ1-6 | TRBV9 | CASSDPLQGPLHF | TGTGCCAGCAGCGATCCACTACAAGGTCCCCTCCACTTT
. | . | TRBJ1-5 | TRBV2 | CASSGRSTIEPQHF | TGTGCCAGCAGTGGTAGGAGCACAATCGAGCCCCAGCATTTT
TRBD2 | . | TRBJ2-2 | TRBV27 | CASSLVSGTSGAGELFF | TGTGCCAGCAGTCTAGTATCCGGGACTAGCGGGGCCGGGGAGCTGTTTTTT
TRBD1 | . | TRBJ2-5 | TRBV9 | CASSVDTGVEETQYF | TGTGCCAGCAGCGTAGACACAGGGGTCGAAGAGACCCAGTACTTC
. | . | TRBJ2-1 | TRBV1 | CTAKTSGGKSSYNEQFF | TGCACCGCCAAGACTAGCGGGGGGAAAAGCTCCTACAATGAGCAGTTCTTC
. | . | TRBJ2-7 | TRBV5-1 | CASSLVADSSYEQYF | TGCGCCAGCAGCTTGGTGGCGGACAGCTCCTACGAGCAGTACTTC
. | . | TRBJ1-1 | TRBV19 | CASSTSTTREYTEAFF | TGTGCCAGTAGTACCTCAACGACACGAGAGTACACTGAAGCTTTCTTT
TRBD1 | . | TRBJ1-4 | TRBV27 | CASSIQGINEKLFF | TGTGCCAGCAGTATACAGGGGATCAATGAAAAACTGTTTTTT
. | . | TRBJ2-1 | TRBV2 | CAGRGDNEQFF | TGTGCCGGCCGAGGAGACAATGAGCAGTTCTTC
. | . | TRBJ1-2 | TRBV7-9 | CASSRMTF | TGTGCCAGCAGCCGTATGACCTTC
. | . | TRBJ2-2 | TRBV4-2 | CASSHPDLNTGELFF | TGTGCCAGCAGCCATCCAGACTTGAACACCGGGGAGCTGTTTTTT
. | . | TRBJ2-2 | TRBV5-8 | CASSLDQNLPRAGELFF | TGTGCCAGCAGCTTGGATCAAAACCTACCCCGGGCCGGGGAGCTGTTTTTT
TRBD1 | . | TRBJ1-4 | TRBV6-5 | CASSLGRQGPNEKLFF | TGTGCCAGCAGTTTGGGGCGACAGGGACCTAATGAAAAACTGTTTTTT
. | once | TRBJ2-5 | TRBV28 | CASSTHLGRGSQETQYF | TGTGCCAGCAGCACCCACCTCGGGAGAGGTTCGCAAGAGACCCAGTACTTC
. | . | TRBJ2-4 | TRBV2 | CASRDSLAKNIQYF | TGTGCCAGCAGGGACTCCCTAGCCAAAAACATTCAGTACTTC
TRBD1 | once | TRBJ2-7 | TRBV6-1 | CASSEGQGVEQYF | TGTGCCAGCAGTGAGGGACAGGGAGTCGAGCAGTACTTC
. | . | TRBJ1-1 | TRBV19 | CASRGNTEAFF | TGTGCCTCTAGGGGGAACACTGAAGCTTTCTTT
TRBD2 | once | TRBJ2-1 | TRBV29-1 | CSAWTSGAAEQFF | TGCAGCGCCTGGACTAGCGGGGCTGCTGAGCAGTTCTTC
. | . | TRBJ2-1 | TRBV2 | CASSVGSSYNEQFF | TGTGCCAGCAGTGTGGGGAGCTCCTACAATGAGCAGTTCTTC
TRBD1 | . | TRBJ1-2 | TRBV7-9 | CASSSASPNPGQTNYGYTF | TGTGCCAGCAGCTCTGCCTCGCCGAACCCGGGACAGACTAACTATGGCTACACCTTC
TRBD2 | . | TRBJ2-3 | TRBV9 | CASSVEGLAGGTDTQYF | TGTGCCAGCAGCGTAGAGGGACTAGCGGGGGGCACAGATACGCAGTATTTT
TRBD2 | . | TRBJ2-7 | TRBV28 | CASSSEGRGAYEQYF | TGTGCCAGCAGCAGTGAGGGGCGGGGGGCCTACGAGCAGTACTTC
TRBD1 | . | TRBJ1-2 | TRBV5-5 | CASSLTGTGNGYTF | TGTGCCAGCAGCTTGACCGGGACAGGGAACGGCTACACCTTC
. | . | TRBJ1-1 | TRBV7-8 | CASSDRGGAENTEAFF | TGTGCCAGCAGCGACCGGGGAGGGGCCGAGAACACTGAAGCTTTCTTT
TRBD1 | . | TRBJ2-2 | TRBV19 | CASSMEQGATGELFF | TGTGCCAGTAGTATGGAACAGGGGGCCACCGGGGAGCTGTTTTTT
TRBD1 | . | TRBJ1-2 | TRBV19 | CASSIDRGNYGYTF | TGTGCCAGTAGTATCGACAGGGGTAACTATGGCTACACCTTC
TRBD1 | . | TRBJ1-2 | TRBV5-1 | CASSPGQGSYGYTF | TGCGCCAGCAGCCCGGGACAGGGGTCGTATGGCTACACCTTC
. | . | TRBJ1-5 | TRBV5-1 | CASSVDTGIGQPQHF | TGCGCCAGCAGCGTAGATACAGGGATAGGGCAGCCCCAGCATTTT
TRBD2 | . | TRBJ2-6 | TRBV5-8 | CASSHTGTSGTFSGANVLTF | TGTGCCAGCAGCCATACCGGGACTAGCGGGACCTTCTCTGGGGCCAACGTCCTGACTTTC
TRBD1 | . | TRBJ1-5 | TRBV10-3 | CAIRPQGANQPQHF | TGTGCCATCAGGCCCCAGGGGGCTAATCAGCCCCAGCATTTT
TRBD2 | . | TRBJ2-3 | TRBV6-5 | CASSYSSGGATDTQYF | TGTGCCAGCAGTTACTCGAGCGGGGGGGCCACAGATACGCAGTATTTT
. | . | TRBJ1-5 | TRBV18 | CASSLPSGFQPQHF | TGTGCCAGCTCACTGCCGTCAGGTTTCCAGCCCCAGCATTTT
. | once | TRBJ1-1 | TRBV6-5 | CASSLQVLTEAFF | TGTGCCAGCAGTTTACAGGTACTCACTGAAGCTTTCTTT
TRBD1 | . | TRBJ1-2 | TRBV19 | CASSMKGGVYGYTF | TGTGCCAGTAGTATGAAAGGGGGCGTCTATGGCTACACCTTC
. | . | TRBJ2-3 | TRBV10-3 | CAIGRDPEGTQYF | TGTGCCATCGGCAGGGATCCCGAAGGTACGCAGTATTTT
. | . | TRBJ2-7 | TRBV6-5 | CASRHDTDSLYEQYF | TGTGCCAGCAGACACGATACGGACAGTCTCTACGAGCAGTACTTC
TRBD2 | . | TRBJ2-3 | TRBV7-2 | CASSIATRTSGGLDTQYF | TGTGCCAGCAGCATAGCAACAAGGACTAGCGGGGGACTCGATACGCAGTATTTT
. | . | TRBJ1-4 | TRBV5-1 | CASRLDGGRGTNEKLFF | TGCGCCAGCCGCTTGGATGGGGGTAGGGGGACTAATGAAAAACTGTTTTTT
. | once | TRBJ2-7 | TRBV28 | CASFAGQPSYEQYF | TGTGCCAGCTTTGCAGGGCAACCTTCCTACGAGCAGTACTTC
TRBD2 | . | TRBJ2-1 | TRBV27 | CASSPGTSGGRYNEQFF | TGTGCCAGCAGTCCTGGGACTAGCGGGGGCCGCTACAATGAGCAGTTCTTC
. | . | TRBJ2-1 | TRBV19 | CASSIGSAYSYNEQFF | TGTGCCAGTAGTATCGGTAGCGCCTATTCCTACAATGAGCAGTTCTTC
. | . | TRBJ2-7 | TRBV5-4 | CASSLQGHSYEQYF | TGTGCCAGCAGCTTGCAGGGCCACTCCTACGAGCAGTACTTC
. | . | TRBJ2-3 | TRBV6-1 | CASSEGGGTDTQYF | TGTGCCAGCAGTGAAGGGGGGGGCACAGATACGCAGTATTTT
. | . | TRBJ1-3 | TRBV6-5 | CASSYTGSVGGNTIYF | TGTGCCAGCAGTTACACAGGGTCCGTGGGGGGAAACACCATATATTTT
TRBD2 | . | TRBJ2-3 | TRBV4-2 | CASSQTGGDFTDTQYF | TGTGCCAGCAGCCAAACCGGGGGGGACTTCACAGATACGCAGTATTTT
TRBD1 | . | TRBJ2-7 | TRBV5-4 | CASSLGDSEQYF | TGTGCCAGCAGCTTGGGGGACAGCGAGCAGTACTTC
. | . | TRBJ2-7 | TRBV5-6 | CASSPSPGLSSYEQYF | TGTGCCAGCAGCCCCTCCCCAGGGCTTTCCTCCTACGAGCAGTACTTC
TRBD2 | . | TRBJ2-7 | TRBV7-9 | CASSLATSGGAIEQYF | TGTGCCAGCAGCTTAGCGACTAGCGGGGGGGCGATTGAGCAGTACTTC
TRBD2 | . | TRBJ2-1 | TRBV10-3 | CAISEMGGGYNEQFF | TGTGCCATCAGTGAGATGGGGGGGGGTTACAATGAGCAGTTCTTC
TRBD1 | . | TRBJ1-2 | TRBV7-9 | CASSLRQGGNGYTF | TGTGCCAGCAGCTTGCGACAGGGTGGAAATGGCTACACCTTC
. | . | TRBJ1-4 | TRBV5-4 | CASSLEAGGNEKLFF | TGTGCCAGCAGCTTGGAGGCGGGAGGTAATGAAAAACTGTTTTTT
TRBD1 | . | TRBJ2-4 | TRBV7-2 | CASSPPGQINIQYF | TGTGCCAGCAGCCCCCCGGGACAGATAAACATTCAGTACTTC
. | . | TRBJ1-1 | TRBV7-3 | CASSPRGGRTEAFF | TGTGCCAGCAGCCCGAGGGGGGGGCGCACTGAAGCTTTCTTT
. | . | TRBJ1-1 | TRBV7-2 | CASSLVGTLLNTEAFF | TGTGCCAGCAGCTTAGTGGGGACACTTTTGAACACTGAAGCTTTCTTT
TRBD1 | . | TRBJ1-2 | TRBV27 | CASGGQGNFGYGYTF | TGTGCCAGCGGAGGACAGGGTAATTTCGGCTATGGCTACACCTTC
. | . | TRBJ1-1 | TRBV9 | CASSVGARENTEAFF | TGTGCCAGCAGCGTAGGGGCGCGAGAGAACACTGAAGCTTTCTTT
TRBD1 | . | TRBJ1-4 | TRBV5-1 | CASSDQQGINEKLFF | TGCGCCAGCAGCGATCAACAGGGGATTAATGAAAAACTGTTTTTT